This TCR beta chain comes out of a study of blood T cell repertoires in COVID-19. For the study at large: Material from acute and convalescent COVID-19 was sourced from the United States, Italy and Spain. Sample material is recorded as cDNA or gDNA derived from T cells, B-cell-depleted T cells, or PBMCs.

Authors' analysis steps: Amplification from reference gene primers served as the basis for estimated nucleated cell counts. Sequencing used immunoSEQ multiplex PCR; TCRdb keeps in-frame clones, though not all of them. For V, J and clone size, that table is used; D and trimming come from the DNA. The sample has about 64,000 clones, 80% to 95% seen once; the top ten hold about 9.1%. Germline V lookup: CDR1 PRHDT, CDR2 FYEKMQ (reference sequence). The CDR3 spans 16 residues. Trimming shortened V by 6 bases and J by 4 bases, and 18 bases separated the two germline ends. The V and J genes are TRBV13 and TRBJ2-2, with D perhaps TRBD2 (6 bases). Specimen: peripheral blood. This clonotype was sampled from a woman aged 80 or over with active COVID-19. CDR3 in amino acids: CASRKRTGSPTGELFF. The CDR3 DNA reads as TGTGCCAGCAGGAAACGGACCGGGAGCCCCACCGGGGAGCTGTTTTTT.